This T cell receptor (beta chain) emerged from a study of blood T cell repertoires in COVID-19. Study-level background: Whether acute or convalescent, the COVID-19 samples came from the United States, Italy and Spain.

In the authors' workflow: Cell counts per sample came from amplifying reference gene primers. The data were produced by immunoSEQ multiplex PCR, yet TCRdb's version contains in-frame clones alone and is incomplete. V and J calls and clone size follow that table, whereas D and trimming were derived from the DNA. The repertoire holds some 150,000 clones, with roughly 89% as singletons. V lost 3 bases and J 5 bases, leaving 8 bases between the germline ends. This CDR3 is 13 amino acids long. The rearrangement joins TRBV12-3 or TRBV12-4 to TRBJ1-5, with no clear D. The clonotype originates from a woman aged 50 to 60 with acute or convalescent COVID-19. The sample comprised peripheral blood. For the CDR3, the DNA is TGTGCCAGCAGTTTTTGGGAGGATCAGCCCCAGCATTTT. Its protein product is CASSFWEDQPQHF.